Sequencing of this T cell receptor (beta chain) was carried out in a study of T cells in Graves' hyperthyroidism and ophthalmopathy. The junction had 9 bases not matched to a gene; V was cut back by 1 base and J by 0 bases. The CDR3 sequence is 18 residues long. Looked up from germline, CDR1 is DFQATT and CDR2 is SNEGSKA (reference sequence). Regarding the study as a whole: For ophthalmopathy, model prediction preceded onset by a median around six months. The majority of expanded thyroid clonotypes above 0.001 also appeared in blood.

It was RNA transcripts that yielded the amplified TCR beta CDR3 regions. TCR CDR3 regions were first amplified by RT-PCR with HTBI primers. TCRdb processed the multiplex PCR reads anew with MiXCR; each CDR3 protein has one entry. Of some 740,000 distinct CDR3 sequences listed, about 15% are singletons. To note about this clonotype: Its antigen remains unknown.

Material for sequencing was blood. The rearrangement links TRBV20-1 to TRBJ1-3; 10 bases are a match to TRBD1. The clonotype comes from a woman aged 18-29 years with Graves' hyperthyroidism. CDR3 DNA: TGCAGTGCTAGAGTCCTTTGGACAGGGGGACACTCTGGAAACACCATATATTTT. Translating gives CSARVLWTGGHSGNTIYF.